This passage covers 8 T cell receptor beta chains from one sample sequenced in a study of cytomegalovirus exposure and HLA in healthy donors. The PCR used 60 Vbeta and 13 Jbeta primers. Libraries were prepared by immunoSEQ multiplex PCR; TCRdb keeps only in-frame clonotypes and omits some of them. The sample consists of about 210,000 clones, about 88% of them appearing once. Sample: PBMCs. These receptors were collected from a girl aged 2 to 9 in good health and CMV-seronegative.

There are a few counts of this clone. The CDR3 region has the DNA TGTGCCAGTAGTCTAACAGGGAGGGACGAGACCCAGTACTTC. Translated, it gives CASSLTGRDETQYF. This chain joins TRBV19 and TRBJ2-5; D perhaps matches TRBD2 (7 bases). The CDR3 consists of 14 residues. From germline, CDR1 is LNHDA and CDR2 SQIVND (reference sequence). The ends were cut back, 5 bases at V and 5 bases at J, with 15 bases in the middle.

This chain links TRBV4-1 with TRBJ1-4; D ambiguous. This CDR3 comprises 15 residues. CDR1 MGHRA and CDR2 YSYEKL come from the germline V gene. The V end lost 1 base, the J end lost 7 bases, and 13 bases lay between the germline ends. The CDR3 loop is CASSQVGTPGEKLFF. The CDR3 region has the DNA TGCGCCAGCAGCCAAGTCGGCACCCCGGGTGAAAAACTGTTTTTT.

The rearrangement links TRBV29-1 to TRBJ1-5; the D gene is possibly TRBD1 (6 bases). Germline CDR1 and CDR2: SQVTM and ANQGSEA. The CDR3 loop spans 20 amino acids. The V end lost 8 bases, the J end lost 0 bases, and 32 bases lay between the germline ends. Here the CDR3 DNA reads TGCAGCCCCGAAGAGATGCTCGGGACACGACTATTCTATAGCAATCAGCCCCAGCATTTT. As protein: CSPEEMLGTRLFYSNQPQHF.

The genes are TRBV6-1 and TRBJ1-1; perhaps TRBD1 as D (6 bases). Germline V lookup: CDR1 MNHNS, CDR2 SASEGT. The CDR3 spans 15 residues. Trimming cost V 3 bases and J 1 base, with 12 bases left between them. The CDR3 protein is CASSDPGHRNTEAFF. The DNA for the CDR3 is TGTGCCAGCAGTGACCCGGGACACAGGAACACTGAAGCTTTCTTT.

J is TRBJ2-4 and V is TRBV6-1; weak D call: TRBD1 (6 bases). The CDR3 length is 14 residues. With 4 bases removed from V and 3 bases from J, the gap between germline ends came to 10 bases. The germline CDR1 and CDR2 sequences are MNHNS and SASEGT. The CDR3 region is CASSVWTDKNIQYF. For the CDR3, the DNA is TGTGCCAGCAGTGTCTGGACAGACAAAAACATTCAGTACTTC.

The chain joins TRBV5-4 to TRBJ1-2, with 9 bases that match TRBD1. Germline V gives CDR1 SGHNT, CDR2 YYREEE (reference sequence). Trimming at V came to 4 bases and at J to 2 bases, leaving 6 bases not matched to a gene. The CDR3 runs to 15 residues. The CDR3 DNA reads as TGTGCCAGCAGCCTCGGGACAGGGTTGAACTATGGCTACACCTTC. It yields the protein CASSLGTGLNYGYTF.

This chain joins TRBV5-4 and TRBJ1-6; TRBD1 is a possible D gene (6 bases). This CDR3 is built from 16 residues. The germline gives CDR1 SGHNT, CDR2 YYREEE (reference sequence). V was clipped by 4 bases and J by 6 bases, with 17 bases between them. For the CDR3, the DNA is TGTGCCAGCAGCCTTTACAGGGCTCCAGCTAATTCACCCCTCCACTTT. Translating gives CASSLYRAPANSPLHF.

The J gene is TRBJ2-2, the V gene TRBV6-5, with D possibly TRBD1 on 5 matching bases. Germline V lookup: CDR1 MNHEY, CDR2 SVGAGI. Between the trimmed V and J ends, which lost 4 bases and 0 bases, there was a span of 6 bases. This CDR3 spans 14 amino acids. The CDR3 reads CASSSGTNTGELFF. As DNA, the CDR3 is TGTGCCAGCAGTTCAGGGACGAACACCGGGGAGCTGTTTTTT.